This TCR beta chain derives from a study of molecular identifiers for immune sequencing clone quantification. About the study: Replicate runs used RNA from roughly 21,000 or 96,000 naive CD8 cells, which was split five ways into aliquots, and four of those aliquots were then sequenced.

A remark on this clonotype: This sequence may be a read error, since a much larger clone differs from it by one base.

Library preparation followed earlier protocols using designated TCR primers. TCRdb called the PCR reads again in MiXCR, with one record for every CDR3 protein. This sample yields a few hundred thousand distinct CDR3 sequences, of which roughly 23% are seen a single time; roughly 0.7% belongs to the top ten. This CDR3 contains 15 residues. Deletions cut 1 base from V and 8 bases from J, with 16 bases between. Germline loops: CDR1 LGHDT, CDR2 YNNKEL (reference sequence). The sequence came from a human donor in good health. Some libraries in this study had Jurkat cell RNA spiked in. J is TRBJ2-3 and V is TRBV3-1, with TRBD2 as a possible D gene (6 bases). The sequencing input was naive CD8+ T cells from blood, with Jurkat cell RNA spiked in. Subset given: FACS-sorted CD8+CD4-CCR7+CD45RA+ naive T cells. The CDR3 DNA reads TGTGCCAGCAGCCAAGTTTCACTAGCCGGAGGTACGCAGTATTTT. Translation: CASSQVSLAGGTQYF.